This is a list of T cell receptor beta chains from one sample in a study of blood T cell repertoires in COVID-19. The repertoire was sequenced with immunoSEQ multiplex PCR; TCRdb's copy has only in-frame clones and lacks some. The sample holds 330,000 or so clones, about 90% seen once. Sample: PBMCs or T cells enriched from blood (not recorded which). These receptors were obtained from a man aged 30 to 45 who had recovered from COVID-19. Both conserved end residues are trimmed from each CDR3. D genes are given only for firm matches.

d_call,cdr3_length,v_call,j_call,cdr3_aa
-,13,TRBV5-1,TRBJ1-5,ASSLEGTNNQPQH
-,11,TRBV5-1,TRBJ1-2,ASSLVSLYGYT
-,13,TRBV5-1,TRBJ2-5,ASSLSGGHEETQY
TRBD1,13,TRBV9,TRBJ1-4,ASSAKGAVVEKLF
-,13,TRBV19,TRBJ1-2,ASSIDWGRSYGYT
TRBD1,13,TRBV15,TRBJ2-7,ATSFRTGPPYEQY
-,13,TRBV18,TRBJ2-7,ASQAGTEATYEQY
TRBD2,12,TRBV6-5,TRBJ2-7,ASRRTSGGYEQY
-,11,TRBV12-3/TRBV12-4,TRBJ2-7,ASSLEPTSEQY
-,10,TRBV18,TRBJ1-1,ASSWTSAEAF
-,12,TRBV7-9,TRBJ2-1,ASSLGTAYNEQF
-,12,TRBV19,TRBJ2-1,ASSPAWQGGEQF
-,15,TRBV7-8,TRBJ1-2,ASSLDPVSGTNYGYT
-,13,TRBV5-8,TRBJ1-6,ASSLEGAGNSPLH
TRBD1,12,TRBV19,TRBJ1-4,ASRGQGVNEKLF
-,11,TRBV10-1,TRBJ2-7,ASSPTRGYEQY
-,14,TRBV28,TRBJ1-1,AGQRVFGEGDTEAF
TRBD2,14,TRBV7-8,TRBJ2-7,ASSLRRVSGSYEQY
-,8,TRBV6-6,TRBJ1-1,ASSGTKAF
-,9,TRBV29-1,TRBJ1-2,SVVEGRGYT
-,13,TRBV19,TRBJ2-4,ASSPAGLAKNIQY
-,8,TRBV6-5,TRBJ1-2,ASSTRSAI
TRBD1,13,TRBV5-4,TRBJ1-4,ASSLKGQGPEKLF
-,13,TRBV7-9,TRBJ1-2,ASSLSARVSYGYT
TRBD1,13,TRBV18,TRBJ2-7,ASSPGDRGYYEQY
-,11,TRBV24-1,TRBJ2-2,ATSLRRGGELF
TRBD1,12,TRBV29-1,TRBJ1-1,SVGRDRGRPEAF
TRBD1,12,TRBV28,TRBJ1-4,ASSFQGAGEKLF
TRBD2,14,TRBV24-1,TRBJ2-3,ATSDLTSGAGDTQY
-,10,TRBV5-6,TRBJ2-7,ASSSEVGEQY
-,10,TRBV6-5,TRBJ1-2,ASSQQGYGYT
-,13,TRBV5-6,TRBJ1-2,ASSLGGLENYGYT
-,12,TRBV24-1,TRBJ1-2,ATSDPRDTGGYT
TRBD2,14,TRBV30,TRBJ2-7,AWRGSLAGGRYEQY
TRBD2,13,TRBV11-2,TRBJ2-3,ASSFLAGSTDTQY
TRBD2,15,TRBV10-3,TRBJ2-5,AISESASGGTSETQY
-,14,TRBV6-1,TRBJ2-2,ASSGGPDPYTGELF
TRBD1,13,TRBV2,TRBJ1-5,ASSDPRQGDQPQH
-,12,TRBV9,TRBJ2-7,ASGTGTIPYEQY
-,10,TRBV3-1/TRBV3-2,TRBJ2-7,ASSQGATKQY
-,15,TRBV11-2,TRBJ1-5,ASSDWAGASSNQPQH
-,11,TRBV3-1/TRBV3-2,TRBJ2-7,ASSQPGTYEQY
-,8,TRBV21-1,TRBJ1-5,EAGSQPQH
-,10,TRBV30,TRBJ1-1,AWRGGNTEAF
TRBD1,13,TRBV11-2,TRBJ2-4,ASSWAGDRANIQY
TRBD1,13,TRBV27,TRBJ2-5,ASSTTVQGKETQY
TRBD1,13,TRBV13,TRBJ1-4,ASSPATGLGEKLF
TRBD1,12,TRBV19,TRBJ1-5,ASSARTGNQPQH